Below are 22 T cell receptor beta chains sequenced from a single sample in a study of blood T cells in healthy people across ages. A J-beta primer mix and a sample-barcoded 5' primer were used in a second PCR of roughly 6 to 12 cycles. MiXCR, run by TCRdb on the 5' RACE reads, gives a single entry per CDR3 protein. The profile shows about 940,000 distinct CDR3 sequences, around 48% of them singletons. Sequencing was done on a sample of blood. These receptors all stem from a man younger than 45 in good health.

This clonotype was recorded a few times. This rearrangement joins TRBV20-1 to TRBJ2-7; 7 nucleotides agree with TRBD1. CDR3 size: 12 residues. Germline assignment: CDR1 DFQATT and CDR2 SNEGSKA (reference sequence). Trimming took 5 bases from V and 3 from J; bases not matched to a gene: 4. CDR3 loop: CSAPRDSYEQYF. The DNA for the CDR3 is TGCAGTGCTCCCCGGGACAGCTACGAGCAGTACTTC.

The chain uses TRBV4-1 and TRBJ2-4; TRBD2 might be the D (5 bases). CDR3 length equals 17 residues. V lost 4 bases to trimming and J lost 0 bases, with 16 bases between them. CDR1 and CDR2 from the germline V gene are MGHRA and YSYEKL. DNA for the CDR3: TGCGCCAGCAGCCCCAGCGCAAACGGGAAAGCCAAAAACATTCAGTACTTC. Protein sequence: CASSPSANGKAKNIQYF.

The V gene is TRBV5-6, the J gene TRBJ1-6; possibly TRBD1 for D (6 bases). V was clipped by 4 bases and J by 3 bases, with 11 bases between them. The CDR3 spans 15 residues. Germline V gives CDR1 SGHDT, CDR2 YYEEEE. The DNA of the CDR3 is TGTGCCAGCAGCCGCGACAGGATCTATAATTCACCCCTCCACTTT. This codes for CASSRDRIYNSPLHF. Full variable domain (remainder filled in from reference TRBV5-6 and TRBJ1-6): DAGVTQSPTHLIKTRGQQVTLRCSPKSGHDTVSWYQQALGQGPQFIFQYYEEEERQRGNFPDRFSGHQFPNYSSELNVNALLLGDSALYLCASSRDRIYNSPLHFGNGTRLTVT.

This clonotype has only a few counts. The chain recombines TRBV12-3 or TRBV12-4 with TRBJ2-1, with TRBD1 identical over 9 bases. The CDR3 totals 13 residues. V gave up 6 bases and J gave up 11 bases; unmatched junction bases: 8. CDR3 residues: CASRRDRAGKQFF. Written as DNA, the CDR3 is TGTGCCAGCAGGCGGGACAGGGCTGGTAAGCAGTTCTTC.

The V and J genes are TRBV2 and TRBJ1-1, with D perhaps TRBD1 (5 bases). Looked up from germline, CDR1 is SNHLY and CDR2 is FYNNEI. V was pared by 3 bases and J by 7 bases, with 15 bases between. CDR3 length: 14 amino acids. For the CDR3, the DNA is TGTGCCAGCAGTGATGTAGGGGCGGTCGGTGAAGCTTTCTTT. It is translated as CASSDVGAVGEAFF.

This clonotype showed up just a few times. This sequence joins TRBV9 and TRBJ1-1, with a weak D call TRBD1 (5 bases). The germline V gene encodes CDR1 SGDLS and CDR2 YYNGEE. Trimming cost V 5 bases and J 2 bases, with 13 bases left between them. The CDR3 is made up of 14 amino acids. The CDR3 sequence: CASRPGTDNTEAFF. The CDR3 region has the DNA TGTGCCAGCAGACCGGGGACGGATAACACTGAAGCTTTCTTT.

This clonotype was seen more than once but under ten times. The genes are TRBV27 and TRBJ1-2, with 9 bases matching TRBD1. Trimming took 4 bases from V and 4 from J; bases not matched to a gene: 10. The germline CDR1 and CDR2 sequences are MNHEY and SMNVEV (reference sequence). The CDR3 extends over 16 amino acids. The CDR3 DNA reads as TGTGCCAGCAGTTACGTCCCGGGACAGGGTACCTATGGCTACACCTTC. Amino acid sequence: CASSYVPGQGTYGYTF.

This clonotype turned up a few times. The J gene is TRBJ1-5, the V gene TRBV2, with TRBD1 identical over 8 bases. The V gene's germline CDR1 is SNHLY and CDR2 FYNNEI. The CDR3 covers 16 residues. Germline trimming cut 6 bases from V and 6 bases from J; bases unmatched to any gene: 13. The CDR3 protein is CASRDLEQGASQPQHF. CDR3 sequence (DNA): TGTGCCAGCAGGGACCTGGAGCAGGGGGCATCTCAGCCCCAGCATTTT.

CDR3 in DNA: TGTGCCAGCAGTTTACCTCAGCGGGGGGGCTGGAATGAGCAGTACTTC. Its translation is CASSLPQRGGWNEQYF. V gene TRBV27 combines with J gene TRBJ2-4, with 10 nucleotides matching TRBD2. Trimming removed 2 bases from V and 13 bases from J; junction bases left unmatched: 14. The CDR3 runs 16 residues. Germline CDR1 is MNHEY and CDR2 is SMNVEV (reference sequence).

This clonotype was observed a handful of times. The J gene is TRBJ1-6, the V gene TRBV25-1, with D perhaps matching TRBD1 (5 bases). The germline gives CDR1 MGHDK, CDR2 SYGVNS. Trimming removed 1 base at V and 8 bases at J, with 9 bases between. The CDR3 sequence is 14 residues long. The CDR3 DNA reads TGTGCCAGCAGTGAATCCAGGGACTATTCACCCCTCCACTTT. This codes for CASSESRDYSPLHF.

The rearrangement links TRBV15 to TRBJ1-1; D unresolved. This CDR3 has 17 residues. Between the trimmed V and J ends, which lost 0 bases and 2 bases, there was a span of 16 bases. The V gene's germline CDR1 is LNHNV and CDR2 YYDKDF (reference sequence). This CDR3 reads CATSRDYGISENTEAFF. The CDR3 coding sequence is TGTGCCACCAGCAGAGACTACGGGATTTCCGAAAACACTGAAGCTTTCTTT.

Regarding this clonotype: Since a much larger clone is just one base distant, this may be a read error. V gene TRBV24-1 combines with J gene TRBJ2-7; 7 bases are a match to TRBD1. The CDR3 is made up of 16 amino acids. Germline lookup yields CDR1 KGHDR and CDR2 SFDVKD. V lost 4 bases to trimming and J lost 2 bases; unmatched junction nucleotides: 10. This CDR3 reads CATSDTGTATAYEQYF. CDR3 in DNA: TGTGCCACCAGTGACACCGGGACAGCCACCGCCTACGAGCAGTACTTC.

This CDR3 reads CARTTGANNEQFF. CDR3 nucleotide sequence: TGTGCCAGAACGACAGGGGCCAACAATGAGCAGTTCTTC. The rearrangement joins TRBV6-4 to TRBJ2-1; 8 nucleotides align to TRBD1. This CDR3 has 13 amino acids. The V segment lost 9 bases and the J segment 5 bases; nucleotides outside the gene matches: 6. From germline, CDR1 is MRHNA and CDR2 SNTAGT.

J is TRBJ1-5 and V is TRBV12-3 or TRBV12-4; 7 bases match TRBD1. Germline trimming cut 6 bases from V and 3 bases from J; bases unmatched to any gene: 11. CDR3 size: 16 residues. The CDR3 bases are TGTGCCAGCAGCCCCCGGACAGGTACCGTCAATCAGCCCCAGCATTTT. This sequence encodes CASSPRTGTVNQPQHF.

This clonotype was seen more than once but under ten times. The rearrangement uses TRBV27 and TRBJ2-7; perhaps TRBD1 as D (6 bases). The J call may be faulty, since TRBJ2-5 better matches the DNA end. The length of the CDR3 is 15 residues. The germline CDR1 and CDR2 sequences are MNHEY and SMNVEV (reference sequence). The CDR3, as DNA: TGTGCCAGCAGTTTGGACGGGACATCCTGGGTGACCCAGTACTTC. Translating gives CASSLDGTSWVTQYF.

This clonotype was recorded a few times. The rearrangement joins TRBV24-1 to TRBJ2-4, with a possible D match to TRBD2 (6 bases). With the DNA end fitting TRBJ2-7 better, the J assignment may be wrong. CDR1 KGHDR and CDR2 SFDVKD come from the germline V gene. This CDR3 is 13 amino acids long. CDR3 region: CATSEGTGYEQYF. The DNA of the CDR3 is TGTGCCACCAGTGAGGGGACTGGTTACGAGCAGTACTTC.

The CDR3 sequence: CASSQDLTAYQPQHF. The CDR3 nucleotides are TGCGCCAGCAGCCAAGATCTCACAGCTTATCAGCCCCAGCATTTT. The V and J genes are TRBV4-1 and TRBJ1-5; unclear D gene. Germline V gene lookup returns CDR1 MGHRA and CDR2 YSYEKL. The CDR3 sequence is 15 residues long. Trimming shortened V by 0 bases and J by 5 bases, and 11 bases separated the two germline ends.

There are a few counts of this clonotype. The chain recombines TRBV12-3 or TRBV12-4 with TRBJ2-1, with D tentatively TRBD2 (5 bases). Trimming removed 5 bases at V and 3 bases at J, with 11 bases between. There are 14 residues in the CDR3. CDR3 region: CASSPGDYYNEQFF. CDR3 coding DNA: TGTGCCAGCAGTCCCGGGGATTACTACAATGAGCAGTTCTTC.

V gene TRBV7-2 combines with J gene TRBJ2-7, with TRBD2 matching 11 bases. Trimming took 3 bases from V and 0 from J; bases not matched to a gene: 4. Germline CDR1 reads SGHTA; CDR2 reads FQGNSA. CDR3 length equals 16 residues. CDR3 sequence: CASSFSLAGGSYEQYF. CDR3 in DNA: TGTGCCAGCAGCTTCTCGCTAGCGGGGGGCTCCTACGAGCAGTACTTC.

The chain carries TRBV4-1 and TRBJ1-5; D not resolved. The CDR3 has 15 residues. Germline CDR1 reads MGHRA; CDR2 reads YSYEKL. V was pared by 1 base and J by 0 bases, with 7 bases between. CDR3 sequence reads: CASSQVVYSNQPQHF. As DNA, the CDR3 is TGCGCCAGCAGCCAAGTAGTATATAGCAATCAGCCCCAGCATTTT.

Notes on this clonotype: The junction does not match germline at one end; this may be a read error. This chain joins TRBV20-1 and TRBJ2-7; tentative D call: TRBD2 (5 bases). The germline V gene encodes CDR1 DFQATT and CDR2 SNEGSKA (reference sequence). The CDR3 sequence is 15 residues long. The CDR3 DNA follows: TGCAGTGCTGGAGATAGTGCGGACTTTTCCTACGAGCAGTACTTC. Translating gives CSAGDSADFSYEQYF.

CDR3 in amino acids: CSVASPQLNTEAFF. For the CDR3, the DNA is TGCAGCGTTGCTTCCCCACAGCTAAACACTGAAGCTTTCTTT. J is TRBJ1-1 and V is TRBV29-1; no clear D. Per the germline V gene, CDR1 is SQVTM and CDR2 is ANQGSEA. The CDR3 runs to 14 residues. Trimming pared 4 bases from V and 2 bases from J, leaving 14 bases between. Using reference TRBV29-1 and TRBJ1-1 for the parts outside the CDR3, the full variable domain is SAVISQKPSRDICQRGTSLTIQCQVDSQVTMMFWYRQQPGQSLTLIATANQGSEATYESGFVIDKFPISRPNLTFSTLTVSNMSPEDSSIYLCSVASPQLNTEAFFGQGTRLTVV.